The 8 T cell receptor beta chains in this list originate from one sample, sequenced in a study of T cells in Graves' hyperthyroidism and ophthalmopathy. RNA transcripts provided the source from which TCR beta CDR3 regions were amplified. The HTBI set primed first-round TCR CDR3 RT-PCR. TCRdb processed the multiplex PCR reads anew with MiXCR; each CDR3 protein has one entry. The profile shows roughly 750,000 distinct CDR3 sequences, roughly 15% of them singletons. Sequencing input: blood. Receptor source: a young man with Graves' hyperthyroidism.

About this clonotype itself: A single base separates this from a much larger clone, so it may be a read error. The V call is TRBV6-2 or TRBV6-3, the J call TRBJ2-1; D remains ambiguous. Per germline, CDR1 MNHEY and CDR2 SVGEGT. V was clipped by 2 bases and J by 5 bases, with 4 bases between them. The CDR3 sequence is 12 residues long. The CDR3 spells CASSYTDNEQFF. The CDR3 DNA reads TGTGCCAGCAGTTACACGGACAATGAGCAGTTCTTC.

This sequence joins TRBV7-8 and TRBJ1-1; a possible D gene is TRBD1 (5 bases). Trimming pared 2 bases from V and 8 bases from J, leaving 18 bases between. The CDR3 runs 15 residues. Germline loops: CDR1 SGHVS, CDR2 FQNEAQ. The CDR3 is CASSLITGLISEAFF. The CDR3 coding sequence is TGTGCCAGCAGCTTAATTACGGGACTAATTTCGGAAGCTTTCTTT.

Concerning this clonotype: It may be a read error: a sequence one base away is much more abundant. The chain links TRBV6-1 to TRBJ2-3; weak D call: TRBD1 (6 bases). Per germline, CDR1 MNHNS and CDR2 SASEGT. The V gene lost 6 bases and the J gene lost 2 bases, with 9 bases spanning the gap. This CDR3 comprises 13 residues. CDR3 nucleotide sequence: TGTGCCAGCAGCCGGGACATCACAGATACGCAGTATTTT. The encoded protein is CASSRDITDTQYF.

V and J are TRBV9 and TRBJ2-1; 7 bases agree with TRBD1. There are 13 residues in the CDR3. CDR1 is SGDLS, CDR2 YYNGEE, per germline. V was pared by 3 bases and J by 6 bases, with 3 bases of the junction left unmatched. CDR3 DNA sequence: TGTGCCAGCAGCGAGGGACAGTTCAATGAGCAGTTCTTC. It translates to CASSEGQFNEQFF.

This clonotype was seen many times. The chain recombines TRBV20-1 with TRBJ1-2; no definite D call. The V end was cut by 4 bases, the J end by 6 bases, with 18 bases between. The germline CDR1 and CDR2 sequences are DFQATT and SNEGSKA (reference sequence). The CDR3 has 14 residues. CDR3 nucleotide sequence: TGCAGTGCTAAGACCACGGCGGGCGGGGATGGCTACACCTTC. Translation gives CSAKTTAGGDGYTF.

This clonotype has a handful of counts. This chain connects TRBV7-3 to TRBJ2-1; 7 bases fit TRBD2. CDR1 is SGHTA and CDR2 is FQGTGA in the germline V gene. CDR3 length: 15 residues. V trimming: 5 bases; J trimming: 2 bases; junction bases outside the gene matches: 6. In DNA, the CDR3 is TGTGCCAGCAGCCCCTCTAGCGGACCCTACAATGAGCAGTTCTTC. Encoded protein: CASSPSSGPYNEQFF.

This clonotype was seen ten or more times. This chain links TRBV30 with TRBJ2-2; the D gene is possibly TRBD2 (6 bases). Trimming left V 1 base short and J 3 bases short, with 12 bases between. The germline CDR1 and CDR2 sequences are GTSNPN and SVGIG (reference sequence). CDR3 length equals 15 residues. Written as DNA, the CDR3 is TGTGCCTGGAGTGGGAACCGGGACTACACCGGGGAGCTGTTTTTT. Translating gives CAWSGNRDYTGELFF.

In this sample, this clonotype turned up many times. V gene TRBV28 combines with J gene TRBJ2-5; 13 nucleotides match TRBD2. The germline V gene has CDR1 MDHEN and CDR2 SYDVKM. V was pared by 5 bases and J by 5 bases, with 11 bases of the junction left unmatched. CDR3 length: 17 residues. The CDR3: CASSPGLAGEAGETQYF. CDR3 nucleotides: TGTGCCAGCAGTCCCGGACTAGCGGGAGAGGCTGGGGAGACCCAGTACTTC.